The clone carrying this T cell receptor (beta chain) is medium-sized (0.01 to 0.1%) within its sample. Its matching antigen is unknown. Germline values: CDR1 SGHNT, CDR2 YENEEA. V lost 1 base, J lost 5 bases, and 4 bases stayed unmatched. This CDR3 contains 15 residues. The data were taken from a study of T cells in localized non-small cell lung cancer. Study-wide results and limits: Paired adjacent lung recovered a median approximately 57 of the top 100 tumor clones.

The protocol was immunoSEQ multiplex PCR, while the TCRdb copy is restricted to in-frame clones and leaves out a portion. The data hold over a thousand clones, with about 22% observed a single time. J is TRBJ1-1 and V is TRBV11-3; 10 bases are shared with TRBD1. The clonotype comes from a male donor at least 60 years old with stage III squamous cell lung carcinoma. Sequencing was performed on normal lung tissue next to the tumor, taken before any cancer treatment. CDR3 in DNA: TGTGCCAGCAGCTTAGTGGGACAGGGGAGAACTGAAGCTTTCTTT. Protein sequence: CASSLVGQGRTEAFF.